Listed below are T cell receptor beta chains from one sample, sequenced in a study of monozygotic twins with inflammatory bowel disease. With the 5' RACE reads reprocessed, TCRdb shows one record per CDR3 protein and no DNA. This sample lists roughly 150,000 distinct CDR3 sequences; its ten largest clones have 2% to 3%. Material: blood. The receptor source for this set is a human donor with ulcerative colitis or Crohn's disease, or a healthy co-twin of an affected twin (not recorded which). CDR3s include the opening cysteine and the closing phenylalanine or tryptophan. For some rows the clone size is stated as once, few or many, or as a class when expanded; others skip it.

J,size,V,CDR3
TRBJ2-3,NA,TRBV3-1,CASSQAPLADTQYF
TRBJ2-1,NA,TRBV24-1,CATSETGLYNEQFF
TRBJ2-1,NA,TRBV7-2,CASSTRQAYSNEQFF
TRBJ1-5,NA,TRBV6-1,CASSPGTGNHQPQHF
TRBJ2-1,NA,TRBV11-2,CASSLSDGPYNEQFF
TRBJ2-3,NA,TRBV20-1,CSARENFYTDTQYF
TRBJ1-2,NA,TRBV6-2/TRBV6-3,CASSQRSWNGYTF
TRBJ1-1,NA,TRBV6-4,CASRATGDTEAFF
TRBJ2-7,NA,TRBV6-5,CASSYSGDVPYEQYF
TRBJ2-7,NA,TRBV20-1,CSAKGGRKGGLFSYEQYF
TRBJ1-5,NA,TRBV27,CASSLSFFQPQHF
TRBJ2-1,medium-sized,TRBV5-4,CATKVAGAYNEQFF
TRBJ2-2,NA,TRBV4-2,CASSQEKVEFLTGELFF
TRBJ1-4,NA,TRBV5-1,CASSRSDAGQEKLFF
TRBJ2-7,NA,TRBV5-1,CASMRGPPSYEQYF
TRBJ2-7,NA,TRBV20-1,CSARDPGTSPYEQYF
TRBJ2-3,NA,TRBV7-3,CASSLRGGAGDTQYF
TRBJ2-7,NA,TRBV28,CASSFVGTSGLSYEQYF
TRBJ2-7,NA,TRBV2,CASFGDWTSGTYEQYF
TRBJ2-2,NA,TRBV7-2,CASSFTSRGAGELFF
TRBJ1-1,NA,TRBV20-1,CSARAHRALNTEAFF
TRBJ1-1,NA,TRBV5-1,CASSLGGWGGDTEAFF
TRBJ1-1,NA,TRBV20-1,CSASIARRAFF
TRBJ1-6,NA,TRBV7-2,CASSFGQGSSLHF
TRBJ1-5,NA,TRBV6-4,CASSAQGDQPQHF
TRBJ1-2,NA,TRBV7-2,CASSLGTAANYGYTF
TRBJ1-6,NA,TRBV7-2,CASSLTPGPGNSPLHF
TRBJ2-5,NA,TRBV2,CASSGEGETQYF
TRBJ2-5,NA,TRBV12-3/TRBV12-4,CASSFSRKTQYF
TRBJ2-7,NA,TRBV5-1,CASSLVPSGGSYEQYF
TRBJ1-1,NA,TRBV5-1,CASSLEGTGIWNTEAFF
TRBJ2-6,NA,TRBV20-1,CSARSLREAGANVLTF
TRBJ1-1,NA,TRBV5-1,CASSLRQGIQGTEAFF
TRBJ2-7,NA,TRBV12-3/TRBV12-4,CASSPPGVTYEQYF
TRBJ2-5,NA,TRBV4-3,CASSLAWGETQYF
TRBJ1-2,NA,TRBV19,CAGSGTDDYGYTF
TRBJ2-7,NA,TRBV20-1,CSARGGLAGSLREQYF